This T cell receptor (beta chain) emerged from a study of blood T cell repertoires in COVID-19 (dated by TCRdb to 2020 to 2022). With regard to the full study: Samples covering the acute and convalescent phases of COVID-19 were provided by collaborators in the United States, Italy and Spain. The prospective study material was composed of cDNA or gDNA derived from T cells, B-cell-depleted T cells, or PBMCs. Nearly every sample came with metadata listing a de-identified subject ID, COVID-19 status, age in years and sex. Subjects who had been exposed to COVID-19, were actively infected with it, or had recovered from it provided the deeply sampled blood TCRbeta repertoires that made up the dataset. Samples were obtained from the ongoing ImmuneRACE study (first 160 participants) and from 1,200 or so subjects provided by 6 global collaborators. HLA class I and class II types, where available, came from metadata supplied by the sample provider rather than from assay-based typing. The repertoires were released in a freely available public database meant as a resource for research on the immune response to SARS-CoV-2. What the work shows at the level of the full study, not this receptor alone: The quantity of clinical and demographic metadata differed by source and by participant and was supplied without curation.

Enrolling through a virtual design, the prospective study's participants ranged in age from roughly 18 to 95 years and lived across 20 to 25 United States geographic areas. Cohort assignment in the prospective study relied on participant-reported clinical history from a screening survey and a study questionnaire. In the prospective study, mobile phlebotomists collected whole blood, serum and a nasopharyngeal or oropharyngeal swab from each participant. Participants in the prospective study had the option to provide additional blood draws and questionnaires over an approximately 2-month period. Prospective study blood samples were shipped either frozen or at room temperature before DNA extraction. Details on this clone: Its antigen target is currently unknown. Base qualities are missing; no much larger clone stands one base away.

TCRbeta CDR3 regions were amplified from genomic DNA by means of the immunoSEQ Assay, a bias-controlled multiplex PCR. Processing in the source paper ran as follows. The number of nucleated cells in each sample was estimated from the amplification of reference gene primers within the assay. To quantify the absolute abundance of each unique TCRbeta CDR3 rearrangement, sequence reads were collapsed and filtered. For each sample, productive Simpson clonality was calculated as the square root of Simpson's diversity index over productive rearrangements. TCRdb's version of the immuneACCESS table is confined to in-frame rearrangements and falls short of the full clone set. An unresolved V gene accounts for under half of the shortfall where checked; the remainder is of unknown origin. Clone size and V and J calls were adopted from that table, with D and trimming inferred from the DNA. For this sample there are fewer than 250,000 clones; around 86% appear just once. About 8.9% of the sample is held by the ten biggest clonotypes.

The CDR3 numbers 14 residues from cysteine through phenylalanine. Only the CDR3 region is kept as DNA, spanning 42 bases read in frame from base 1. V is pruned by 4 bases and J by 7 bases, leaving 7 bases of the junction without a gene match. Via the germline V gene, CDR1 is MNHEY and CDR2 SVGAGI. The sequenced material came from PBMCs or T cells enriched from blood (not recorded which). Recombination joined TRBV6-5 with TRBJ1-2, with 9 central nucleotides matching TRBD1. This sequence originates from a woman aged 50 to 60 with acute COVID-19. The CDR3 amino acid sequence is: CASSFYRGQGGYTF. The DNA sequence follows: TGTGCCAGCAGTTTCTACAGGGGGCAAGGTGGCTACACCTTC.